This T cell receptor beta chain emerged from a study of blood T cell repertoires in COVID-19. The CDR3 has 18 amino acids. Germline-derived CDR1 and CDR2 are SNHLY and FYNNEI. Deletions cut 3 bases from V and 2 bases from J, with 22 bases between. Data came from immunoSEQ multiplex PCR; TCRdb stores just in-frame clones and leaves some out. The repertoire has roughly 40,000 clones, almost 90% of them found once; the top ten carry approximately 2.8%. This sequence was found in a man in his fifties or sixties with active COVID-19. The chain carries TRBV2 and TRBJ1-2; weak D call: TRBD1 (6 bases). Sequencing used peripheral blood. This CDR3 is CASSESRPGGRGNYGYTF. DNA of the CDR3: TGTGCCAGCAGTGAGTCTCGTCCCGGGGGGCGAGGGAACTATGGCTACACCTTC. Full variable domain (rest looked up from reference TRBV2 and TRBJ1-2): EPEVTQTPSHQVTQMGQEVILRCVPISNHLYFYWYRQILGQKVEFLVSFYNNEISEKSEIFDDQFSVERPDGSNFTLKIRSTKLEDSAMYFCASSESRPGGRGNYGYTFGSGTRLTVV.